A selection of T cell receptor beta chains follows, all from one sample in a study of cytomegalovirus exposure and HLA in healthy donors. Using immunoSEQ multiplex PCR, the repertoire was profiled, and TCRdb retains in-frame clones only, with some absent. Of approximately 160,000 clones listed, under 90% were seen once; the top ten hold 4% to 5%. Material: PBMCs. These receptors were taken from a man younger than 35 in good health and CMV-seropositive. The CDR3 runs from the conserved cysteine through the conserved F or W. Each record gives: V gene, CDR3 length, clone size, J gene, D gene, CDR3 DNA, CDR3 protein. A D gene is named only where the DNA matches it firmly. Some rows have no size entry. The others give once, few or many, or a class for an expanded clone.

v_gene: TRBV19; len: 15; abundance: .; j_gene: TRBJ2-3; d_gene: TRBD2; CDR3nt: TGTGCCAGTAATCCCTGGGGAGGGAGCACAGATACGCAGTATTTT; CDR3aa: CASNPWGGSTDTQYF
v_gene: TRBV6-1; len: 14; abundance: once; j_gene: TRBJ2-6; d_gene: TRBD1; CDR3nt: TGTGCCAGCGGACAGGGCTCTGGGGCCAACGTCCTGACTTTC; CDR3aa: CASGQGSGANVLTF
v_gene: TRBV5-1; len: 13; abundance: once; j_gene: TRBJ2-2; d_gene: TRBD2; CDR3nt: TGCGCCAGCAGCTTGGAAGCGACTAGCAAGCTGTTTTTT; CDR3aa: CASSLEATSKLFF
v_gene: TRBV29-1; len: 20; abundance: .; j_gene: TRBJ1-1; d_gene: .; CDR3nt: TGCAGCGTTGAAGATCTTGGGAAGGAACAGGGCAAACTCATGAACACTGAAGCTTTCTTT; CDR3aa: CSVEDLGKEQGKLMNTEAFF
v_gene: TRBV27; len: 15; abundance: .; j_gene: TRBJ2-6; d_gene: .; CDR3nt: TGTGCCAGCAGTTCCAGGGTCTCTGGGGCCAACGTCCTGACTTTC; CDR3aa: CASSSRVSGANVLTF
v_gene: TRBV5-1; len: 18; abundance: .; j_gene: TRBJ2-1; d_gene: TRBD2; CDR3nt: TGCGCCAGCAGCCCCGGGACTAGCGGGAGTAGCCATGATTATGAGCAGTTCTTC; CDR3aa: CASSPGTSGSSHDYEQFF
v_gene: TRBV6-1; len: 14; abundance: .; j_gene: TRBJ1-1; d_gene: .; CDR3nt: TGTGCCAGCAGTGAGCAGGGTCCAAACACTGAAGCTTTCTTT; CDR3aa: CASSEQGPNTEAFF
v_gene: TRBV30; len: 15; abundance: .; j_gene: TRBJ2-7; d_gene: TRBD2; CDR3nt: TGTGCCTGGAGTAACAGTGGTAGCGGGACCTACGAGCAGTACTTC; CDR3aa: CAWSNSGSGTYEQYF
v_gene: TRBV6-5; len: 16; abundance: .; j_gene: TRBJ1-1; d_gene: TRBD1; CDR3nt: TGTGCCAGCAGTTACATCGGGACAGCGGGGAACACTGAAGCTTTCTTT; CDR3aa: CASSYIGTAGNTEAFF
v_gene: TRBV19; len: 15; abundance: .; j_gene: TRBJ2-6; d_gene: .; CDR3nt: TGTGCCAGTAGTATACAGTACTCTGGGGCCAACGTCCTGACTTTC; CDR3aa: CASSIQYSGANVLTF
v_gene: TRBV19; len: 17; abundance: .; j_gene: TRBJ2-7; d_gene: TRBD1; CDR3nt: TGTGCCAGCCGTGAAACAGACAGGGGAAGGGGGACCTACGAGCAGTACTTC; CDR3aa: CASRETDRGRGTYEQYF
v_gene: TRBV29-1; len: 13; abundance: .; j_gene: TRBJ1-2; d_gene: TRBD1; CDR3nt: TGCAGCGTTGTAGACAGGGCCCGCTATGGCTACACCTTC; CDR3aa: CSVVDRARYGYTF
v_gene: TRBV6-1; len: 15; abundance: .; j_gene: TRBJ1-5; d_gene: TRBD1; CDR3nt: TGTGCCAGCAGGGGGGACAGGGCGGGCAATCAGCCCCAGCATTTT; CDR3aa: CASRGDRAGNQPQHF
v_gene: TRBV6-1; len: 18; abundance: .; j_gene: TRBJ2-1; d_gene: .; CDR3nt: TGTGCCAGCAGTGAAGCGCTTCTGGATAATAGCGAGTACAATGAGCAGTTCTTC; CDR3aa: CASSEALLDNSEYNEQFF